Below, 27 T cell receptor beta chains from the same sample are listed, as sequenced in a study of a mutant IDH1 vaccine in newly diagnosed glioma. Time point here: week 35, safety follow-up. Every vaccine dose comprised 300 ug of mutant IDH1 20-mer peptide plus topical imiquimod. No antigens are known for them. Measured with immunoSEQ multiplex PCR; TCRdb has only the in-frame clones, and not every one. The sample lists tens of thousands of clones; 85% to 90% were seen once. The sample here was PBMCs, taken from a glioma patient whose treatment included an IDH1 peptide vaccine. Every receptor here comes from a man between 40 and 49 years old with glioma.

V usage is TRBV28 and J usage is TRBJ1-3; 10 bases are shared with TRBD1. Trimming took 5 bases from V and 7 from J; bases not matched to a gene: 11. The CDR3 sequence is 16 residues long. Germline CDR1 reads MDHEN; CDR2 reads SYDVKM. CDR3 nucleotide sequence: TGTGCCAGCAGTATACTGACAGGGGGCCATCGTAACACCATATATTTT. It yields the protein CASSILTGGHRNTIYF. The full variable domain, rest sourced from reference TRBV28 and TRBJ1-3, is DVKVTQSSRYLVKRTGEKVFLECVQDMDHENMFWYRQDPGLGLRLIYFSYDVKMKEKGDIPEGYSVSREKKERFSLILESASTNQTSMYLCASSILTGGHRNTIYFGEGSWLTVV.

The V call is TRBV30, the J call TRBJ1-2; the D gene is possibly TRBD1 (5 bases). The germline V gene has CDR1 GTSNPN and CDR2 SVGIG (reference sequence). Trimming cost V 5 bases and J 4 bases, with 20 bases left between them. This CDR3 is 15 amino acids long. The CDR3 reads CAWARDTGHFYGYTF. The CDR3 DNA reads as TGTGCCTGGGCCAGGGATACGGGGCACTTCTATGGCTACACCTTC.

The J gene is TRBJ2-7, the V gene TRBV7-2, with 7 bases fitting TRBD2. This CDR3 has 14 residues. Germline loops: CDR1 SGHTA, CDR2 FQGNSA. With V trimmed by 1 base and J by 5 bases, 5 bases remained unmatched. The CDR3 DNA follows: TGTGCCAGCAGCTTAGGGGCTAGCGGCAACGAGCAGTACTTC. It specifies CASSLGASGNEQYF.

The rearrangement joins TRBV5-1 to TRBJ1-5, with D unresolved. Germline values: CDR1 SGHRS, CDR2 YFSETQ. The CDR3 sequence is 21 residues long. Trimming removed 4 bases at V and 3 bases at J, with 32 bases between. CDR3 DNA: TGCGCCAGCAGCCTAAGTTCCTTCCTTTGGCTTGATTGGGGTTACAATCAGCCCCAGCATTTT. Residues: CASSLSSFLWLDWGYNQPQHF.

This clone was detected once. The chain recombines TRBV28 with TRBJ1-5; TRBD1 matches 8 bases. The germline CDR1 and CDR2 sequences are MDHEN and SYDVKM. The ends lost 5 bases at V and 4 bases at J; junction bases unmatched: 7. This CDR3 contains 15 residues. The CDR3 is CASSTPDRGNQPQHF. The CDR3 DNA reads TGTGCCAGCAGTACCCCCGACAGGGGAAATCAGCCCCAGCATTTT.

The chain is built from TRBV9 and TRBJ2-2; D is unclear. V was shortened by 2 bases and J by 4 bases, with 12 bases between the two germline ends. CDR3 length: 15 residues. The V gene's germline CDR1 is SGDLS and CDR2 YYNGEE. CDR3 coding DNA: TGTGCCAGCAGCGTCTTACAGACCGGCACCGGGGAGCTGTTTTTT. Protein sequence: CASSVLQTGTGELFF.

The chain carries TRBV7-3 and TRBJ2-3; the D gene could be TRBD1 or TRBD2 (6 bases each). The V gene lost 2 bases and the J gene lost 1 base, with 13 bases spanning the gap. CDR3 length equals 16 residues. Germline V lookup: CDR1 SGHTA, CDR2 FQGTGA. The CDR3 nucleotides read TGTGCCAGCAGCTTAGGAGGGGGGTCTCGCACAGATACGCAGTATTTT. Its translation: CASSLGGGSRTDTQYF.

The rearrangement uses TRBV27 and TRBJ1-5; D unclear. V was trimmed by 4 bases and J by 0 bases, leaving 7 bases between them. Germline V gene sequence: CDR1 MNHEY, CDR2 SMNVEV (reference sequence). The CDR3 extends over 14 amino acids. CDR3 nucleotide sequence: TGTGCCAGCAGTTATAGTTATAGCAATCAGCCCCAGCATTTT. Protein product: CASSYSYSNQPQHF.

This rearrangement joins TRBV28 to TRBJ1-1; D is ambiguous. This CDR3 is 13 amino acids long. Germline V gene sequence: CDR1 MDHEN, CDR2 SYDVKM. V shed 6 bases and J shed 1 base, with 9 bases lying between them. The CDR3 loop is CASSLTANTEAFF. The CDR3 DNA sequence: TGTGCCAGCAGCTTGACTGCGAACACTGAAGCTTTCTTT.

V and J are TRBV2 and TRBJ1-5, with D hard to call. CDR1 is SNHLY and CDR2 is FYNNEI in the germline V gene. This CDR3 region has 14 residues. V was pared by 4 bases and J by 1 base, with 8 bases between. The CDR3 sequence is CASSGVESNQPQHF. The CDR3 DNA sequence: TGTGCCAGCAGTGGCGTAGAGAGCAATCAGCCCCAGCATTTT.

This clone has only one observation. V and J are TRBV4-3 and TRBJ2-7, with TRBD1 matching 7 bases. V dropped 2 bases and J dropped 4; count of bases not matched to a gene: 8. CDR1 is LGHNA and CDR2 is YSLEER in the germline V gene. This CDR3 comprises 15 residues. The CDR3 coding sequence is TGCGCCAGCAGCCAACAACTTCAGGGGGTTTACGAGCAGTACTTC. Translation gives CASSQQLQGVYEQYF.

V and J are TRBV28 and TRBJ1-2; 8 bases map to TRBD1. V gave up 6 bases and J gave up 8 bases; unmatched junction bases: 14. The CDR3 has 15 amino acids. Germline loops: CDR1 MDHEN, CDR2 SYDVKM. CDR3 loop: CASSIEGWTGKGYTF. The CDR3 nucleotides are TGTGCCAGCAGCATAGAGGGATGGACAGGGAAAGGCTACACCTTC.

The rearrangement uses TRBV20-1 and TRBJ2-1; no firm D call. CDR1 and CDR2 (germline): DFQATT, SNEGSKA (reference sequence). The CDR3 length is 10 residues. With 2 bases removed from V and 8 bases from J, the gap between germline ends came to 4 bases. This CDR3 reads CSARRDEQFF. The CDR3 DNA is TGCAGTGCTAGAAGGGATGAGCAGTTCTTC.

This chain connects TRBV25-1 to TRBJ2-7, with D possibly matching TRBD1 (5 bases). V was trimmed by 4 bases and J by 1 base, leaving 5 bases between them. CDR3 length: 12 residues. Germline V lookup: CDR1 MGHDK, CDR2 SYGVNS. The DNA for the CDR3 is TGTGCCAGCAGTGCAGGGTCCTACGAGCAGTACGTC. Its translation: CASSAGSYEQYV.

This clone came up a few times. This chain connects TRBV15 to TRBJ1-2; a possible D gene is TRBD1 (5 bases). Germline V gene sequence: CDR1 LNHNV, CDR2 YYDKDF (reference sequence). This CDR3 contains 16 residues. V lost 0 bases and J lost 4, with 15 bases in between. The CDR3 loop is CATSRDGVGVIYGYTF. CDR3 bases: TGTGCCACCAGCAGAGATGGGGTAGGGGTAATCTATGGCTACACCTTC. Variable domain in full (rest from reference TRBV15 and TRBJ1-2): DAMVIQNPRYQVTQFGKPVTLSCSQTLNHNVMYWYQQKSSQAPKLLFHYYDKDFNNEADTPDNFQSRRPNTSFCFLDIRSPGLGDTAMYLCATSRDGVGVIYGYTFGSGTRLTVV.

The V call is TRBV2, the J call TRBJ2-1, with no clear D. The CDR3 has 16 amino acids. Germline CDR1 is SNHLY and CDR2 is FYNNEI. The V end was cut by 4 bases, the J end by 6 bases, with 19 bases between. The CDR3 DNA reads as TGTGCCAGCAGTGTCGGTATAGCTGTCCTGAGCAATGAGCAGTTCTTC. Translating gives CASSVGIAVLSNEQFF.

This rearrangement joins TRBV25-1 to TRBJ2-5; TRBD1 is a possible D gene (5 bases). The CDR3 length is 12 residues. Trimming took off 7 bases at V and 5 bases at J, with 11 bases between the two ends. Germline CDR1 MGHDK, CDR2 SYGVNS. CDR3 loop: CASTSSGETQYF. The CDR3 nucleotides are TGTGCCAGCACTTCGTCAGGGGAGACCCAGTACTTC. Full variable domain (outside the CDR3, taken from reference TRBV25-1 and TRBJ2-5): EADIYQTPRYLVIGTGKKITLECSQTMGHDKMYWYQQDPGMELHLIHYSYGVNSTEKGDLSSESTVSRIRTEHFPLTLESARPSHTSQYLCASTSSGETQYFGPGTRLLVL.

The chain carries TRBV5-5 and TRBJ1-1; 8 bases are a match to TRBD1. Germline V lookup: CDR1 SGHKS, CDR2 YYEKEE (reference sequence). CDR3 length: 15 amino acids. V lost 2 bases, J lost 3 bases, and 6 bases stayed unmatched. As DNA, the CDR3 is TGTGCCAGCAGCTTCCTCAGGGGGCTGGACACTGAAGCTTTCTTT. It specifies CASSFLRGLDTEAFF.

The rearrangement uses TRBV10-3 and TRBJ2-1, with TRBD1 identical over 7 bases. V shed 5 bases, J shed 8 bases, and the junction held 15 bases outside the gene matches. Germline V gene lookup returns CDR1 ENHRY and CDR2 SYGVKD. The CDR3 is made up of 16 amino acids. The CDR3 reads CAISTGDGWSRDEQFF. For the CDR3, the DNA is TGTGCCATCAGTACAGGGGACGGGTGGAGTAGGGATGAGCAGTTCTTC.

The genes are TRBV28 and TRBJ2-7; no definite D call. With 4 bases removed from V and 1 base from J, the gap between germline ends came to 20 bases. CDR1 MDHEN and CDR2 SYDVKM come from the germline V gene. The CDR3 is 17 amino acids. The chain's CDR3 is CASSSPLVRLGSYEQYF. CDR3 nucleotides: TGTGCCAGCAGTTCCCCTTTGGTTCGACTCGGGTCCTACGAGCAGTACTTC.

The genes are TRBV4-1 and TRBJ2-3; TRBD2 matches 11 bases. The length of the CDR3 is 16 residues. The germline CDR1 and CDR2 sequences are MGHRA and YSYEKL. J gave up 4 bases and V 1 base, and 4 bases lay outside the gene matches. The CDR3 coding sequence is TGCGCCAGCAGCCAAGTTAGCGGGGGGGCGGCAGATACGCAGTATTTT. Protein: CASSQVSGGAADTQYF.

CDR3 in DNA: TGTGCCAGCAGCGAACAGGGTTTCAATCAGCCCCAGCATTTT. It is translated as CASSEQGFNQPQHF. The chain combines TRBV11-2 with TRBJ1-5, with D perhaps TRBD1 (6 bases). CDR1 and CDR2 from the germline V gene are SGHAT and FQNNGV. With 5 bases removed from V and 3 bases from J, the gap between germline ends came to 11 bases. This CDR3 is built from 14 residues. The full variable domain, rest sourced from reference TRBV11-2 and TRBJ1-5, is EAGVAQSPRYKIIEKRQSVAFWCNPISGHATLYWYQQILGQGPKLLIQFQNNGVVDDSQLPKDRFSAERLKGVDSTLKIQPAKLEDSAVYLCASSEQGFNQPQHFGDGTRLSIL.

The chain is built from TRBV5-5 and TRBJ1-4; D is possibly TRBD1 (5 bases). The CDR3 is made up of 15 amino acids. CDR1 and CDR2 (germline): SGHKS, YYEKEE (reference sequence). V lost 0 bases and J 3 bases, leaving 9 bases between the germline ends. The CDR3 DNA sequence: TGTGCCAGCAGCTTGGAAGGGGCCTCTAATGAAAAACTGTTTTTT. Translating it yields CASSLEGASNEKLFF.

The chain couples TRBV7-2 to TRBJ2-2; 10 bases fit TRBD2. Germline trimming cut 3 bases from V and 5 bases from J; bases unmatched to any gene: 3. Germline-derived CDR1 and CDR2 are SGHTA and FQGNSA. This CDR3 region has 15 residues. CDR3 bases: TGTGCCAGCAGCTTCCGGACTAGCGGAACCGGGGAGCTGTTTTTT. Protein product: CASSFRTSGTGELFF.

This clone showed up just once. The chain is built from TRBV6-1 and TRBJ1-6, with D unclear. V was pared by 7 bases and J by 9 bases, with 16 bases between. Germline CDR1 MNHNS, CDR2 SASEGT. The CDR3 spans 14 residues. CDR3 sequence: CASTDEGSVSPLHF. For the CDR3, the DNA is TGTGCCAGCACCGACGAAGGGTCCGTTTCACCCCTCCACTTT.

This clone was counted only a few times. J is TRBJ1-6 and V is TRBV6-5, with D possibly TRBD1 on 6 matching bases. Germline CDR1 and CDR2: MNHEY and SVGAGI. Between the trimmed V and J ends, which lost 5 bases and 10 bases, there was a span of 9 bases. The CDR3 sequence is 12 residues long. Written as DNA, the CDR3 is TGTGCCAGCAGTCAGGGGTTGTCACCCCTCCACTTT. It encodes CASSQGLSPLHF.

This clone was counted a few times. The V gene is TRBV7-2, the J gene TRBJ2-7, with TRBD2 matching 7 bases. Germline values: CDR1 SGHTA, CDR2 FQGNSA. After removal of 5 bases from V and 2 bases from J, the junction contained 6 bases not matched to a gene. CDR3 length: 14 amino acids. The CDR3 is CASSGLEGTYEQYF. The CDR3 DNA reads as TGTGCCAGCAGCGGACTAGAGGGTACCTACGAGCAGTACTTC.